A selection of T cell receptor beta chains follows, all from one sample in a study of T cell repertoires in cytomegalovirus infection. Which antigens these TCRs recognize remains unknown. MiXCR was run by TCRdb on the reads, yielding one entry per CDR3 protein. The repertoire holds about 85,000 distinct CDR3 sequences, with roughly 44% as singletons. The input for sequencing was CD8+ T cells from cultured PBMCs, taken from culture after CMV antigen stimulation. The source of these receptors is a human donor in good health (CMV status not recorded). Some clones in this sample may be carry-over from other donors' samples. The CDR3 runs from the conserved cysteine through the conserved F or W. The D gene is left open where the match is weak. Not all rows give a size; the values are once, few, many and, for expanded clones, a class.

v_gene: TRBV7-6
d_gene: .
j_gene: TRBJ2-7
abundance: .
CDR3nt: TGTGCCAGCAGTTGGGATAGCGCGAATGACGAGCAGTACTTC
CDR3aa: CASSWDSANDEQYF

v_gene: TRBV14
d_gene: .
j_gene: TRBJ1-2
abundance: few
CDR3nt: TGTGCCAGCAGCGAACTGACCGGGGACTATGGCTACACCTTC
CDR3aa: CASSELTGDYGYTF

v_gene: TRBV7-4
d_gene: TRBD2
j_gene: TRBJ2-7
abundance: .
CDR3nt: TGTGCCAGCAGCCCCCGACCTAGCGGGGGGCTAAAACACTACGAGCAGTACTTC
CDR3aa: CASSPRPSGGLKHYEQYF

v_gene: TRBV27
d_gene: TRBD2
j_gene: TRBJ2-7
abundance: few
CDR3nt: TGTGCCAGCAGTTTATCGGGGAGGGGTCGCTACGAGCAGTACTTC
CDR3aa: CASSLSGRGRYEQYF

v_gene: TRBV5-1
d_gene: .
j_gene: TRBJ1-1
abundance: .
CDR3nt: TGCGCCAGTTACGGGGGCGTAAACACTGAAGCTTTCTTT
CDR3aa: CASYGGVNTEAFF

v_gene: TRBV11-2
d_gene: .
j_gene: TRBJ2-2
abundance: few
CDR3nt: TGTGCCAGCAGCTTAGGGGCCGTCGAGCTGTTTTTT
CDR3aa: CASSLGAVELFF

v_gene: TRBV14
d_gene: .
j_gene: TRBJ2-7
abundance: .
CDR3nt: TGTGCCAGCAGCCCTGGAAATTCCTACGAGCAGTACTTC
CDR3aa: CASSPGNSYEQYF

v_gene: TRBV7-6
d_gene: TRBD2
j_gene: TRBJ2-7
abundance: few
CDR3nt: TGTGCCAGCAGCCGACTAGCCCCATACGAGCAGTACTTC
CDR3aa: CASSRLAPYEQYF

v_gene: TRBV2
d_gene: .
j_gene: TRBJ1-2
abundance: few
CDR3nt: TGTGCCGCGGACAGTTCTCCCTATGGCTACACCTTC
CDR3aa: CAADSSPYGYTF

v_gene: TRBV7-9
d_gene: TRBD2
j_gene: TRBJ2-7
abundance: .
CDR3nt: TGTGCCAGCAGCCCCCGGCGGGAGGGAACCTACGAGCAGTACTTC
CDR3aa: CASSPRREGTYEQYF